A selection of T cell receptor beta chains follows, all from one sample in a study of T cell responses to AZD1222 COVID-19 vaccine. Only in-frame clones appear in the TCRdb table, and some are missing; sequencing was by immunoSEQ multiplex PCR. The repertoire holds 55,000 to 90,000 clones, with around four fifths as singletons. The material was peripheral blood, obtained on day 0 of AZD1222 vaccination. These receptors were collected from an adult in good health. CDR3s include the opening cysteine and the closing phenylalanine or tryptophan. The D gene is left open where the match is weak. Not all rows give a size; the values are once, few, many and, for expanded clones, a class.

J gene	D gene	V gene	clone size	CDR3 protein	CDR3 DNA
TRBJ1-3	TRBD1	TRBV5-4	NA	CASSFVGQGGNTIYF	TGTGCCAGCAGCTTCGTGGGACAGGGGGGAAACACCATATATTTT
TRBJ1-1	NA	TRBV5-1	once	CASSLASPGYTEAFF	TGCGCCAGCAGCTTGGCATCACCAGGCTACACTGAAGCTTTCTTT
TRBJ1-1	NA	TRBV4-1	NA	CASSQGHQNTEAFF	TGCGCCAGCAGCCAAGGACACCAGAACACTGAAGCTTTCTTT
TRBJ2-5	TRBD1	TRBV7-2	NA	CASSLGDRDQETQYF	TGTGCCAGCAGCTTAGGGGACAGGGACCAAGAGACCCAGTACTTC
TRBJ2-5	NA	TRBV12-3/TRBV12-4	NA	CASSLGETQYF	TGTGCCAGCAGTTTGGGCGAGACCCAGTACTTC
TRBJ1-3	TRBD1	TRBV29-1	NA	CSAGGQEITGNTIYF	TGCAGCGCAGGGGGACAGGAGATTACTGGAAACACCATATATTTT
TRBJ1-1	NA	TRBV28	once	CASSLSTGWDTEAFF	TGTGCCAGCAGTTTATCTACAGGTTGGGACACTGAAGCTTTCTTT
TRBJ1-2	TRBD1	TRBV29-1	NA	CSVEDRGTGGTYGYTF	TGCAGCGTTGAAGATCGGGGGACAGGGGGTACCTATGGCTACACCTTC
TRBJ1-5	NA	TRBV2	NA	CASSRGGSQPQHF	TGTGCCAGCAGCCGAGGGGGATCTCAGCCCCAGCATTTT
TRBJ2-3	TRBD2	TRBV16	once	CASSPPLLAGDTQYF	TGTGCCAGCAGCCCGCCCCTCCTAGCGGGAGATACGCAGTATTTT
TRBJ2-1	TRBD2	TRBV19	NA	CASSKLAGANNEQFF	TGTGCCAGTAGCAAACTAGCGGGGGCCAACAATGAGCAGTTCTTC
TRBJ2-7	NA	TRBV29-1	NA	CSVDNRVGEQYF	TGCAGCGTTGACAACAGGGTAGGCGAGCAGTACTTC
TRBJ2-3	NA	TRBV2	few	CASLRGTGGVADTQYF	TGTGCCAGCCTCAGGGGAACGGGGGGCGTAGCAGATACGCAGTATTTT
TRBJ1-1	NA	TRBV5-4	NA	CASSPSGGGVNTEAFF	TGTGCCAGCAGCCCTTCTGGGGGCGGAGTCAACACTGAAGCTTTCTTT
TRBJ2-3	NA	TRBV9	NA	CASSGSSGADTQYF	TGTGCCAGCAGCGGAAGTAGCGGCGCAGATACGCAGTATTTT
TRBJ1-2	TRBD1	TRBV9	NA	CASSVARTGGGYTF	TGTGCCAGCAGCGTAGCCAGGACAGGTGGCGGCTACACCTTC
TRBJ2-5	TRBD2	TRBV11-2	NA	CASSPGTSGLGGETQYF	TGTGCCAGCAGCCCCGGGACTAGCGGGCTGGGGGGAGAGACCCAGTACTTC
TRBJ2-3	NA	TRBV5-1	NA	CASSSTQSPTDTQYF	TGCGCCAGCAGCTCGACACAGTCTCCCACAGATACGCAGTATTTT
TRBJ1-2	NA	TRBV7-8	NA	CASSSGDYYGYTF	TGTGCCAGCAGCTCAGGGGACTATTATGGCTACACCTTC
TRBJ1-3	NA	TRBV12-3/TRBV12-4	few	CASRRIGNTIYF	TGTGCCAGCAGGCGGATTGGAAACACCATATATTTT
TRBJ1-1	NA	TRBV11-3	once	CASSSKQGNTEAFF	TGTGCCAGCAGCTCCAAGCAGGGGAACACTGAAGCTTTCTTT
TRBJ2-3	NA	TRBV7-2	NA	CASSLRAQDTQYF	TGTGCCAGCAGCCTCCGGGCCCAAGATACGCAGTATTTT
TRBJ1-6	NA	TRBV19	few	CATSRRDHNSPLHF	TGTGCCACCTCAAGGAGGGATCATAATTCACCCCTCCACTTT
TRBJ2-7	NA	TRBV18	NA	CASSKQGDEQYF	TGTGCCAGCTCAAAACAGGGCGACGAGCAGTACTTC
TRBJ2-7	NA	TRBV6-1	NA	CASSEDAGASYEQYF	TGTGCCAGCAGTGAAGACGCCGGCGCCTCCTACGAGCAGTACTTC
TRBJ2-5	TRBD2	TRBV7-9	NA	CASSIGLAIYETQYF	TGTGCCAGCAGCATCGGACTAGCGATTTATGAGACCCAGTACTTC
TRBJ2-3	NA	TRBV20-1	NA	CSASGGLTDTQYF	TGCAGTGCTAGTGGGGGTCTCACAGATACGCAGTATTTT
TRBJ2-5	NA	TRBV7-6	NA	CASSAKWGPQETQYF	TGTGCCAGCAGCGCCAAGTGGGGGCCCCAAGAGACCCAGTACTTC
TRBJ2-7	NA	TRBV4-1	NA	CASSQGSEQYF	TGCGCCAGCAGCCAGGGGTCCGAGCAGTACTTC
TRBJ1-1	TRBD1	TRBV2	NA	CASRWDRGADTEAFF	TGTGCCAGCAGGTGGGACAGGGGAGCGGACACTGAAGCTTTCTTT
TRBJ2-2	TRBD2	TRBV7-2	once	CASSLAGSGGTGELFF	TGTGCCAGCAGCTTAGCCGGTAGCGGGGGGACCGGGGAGCTGTTTTTT
TRBJ2-1	NA	TRBV20-1	NA	CSGSTHNEQFF	TGCAGTGGTAGCACCCACAATGAGCAGTTCTTC
TRBJ2-7	TRBD2	TRBV11-3	once	CASSLITSGEYEQYF	TGTGCCAGCAGCTTAATAACTAGCGGGGAGTACGAGCAGTACTTC
TRBJ1-1	NA	TRBV5-4	NA	CASSVERAEAFF	TGTGCCAGCAGCGTCGAACGCGCTGAAGCTTTCTTT
TRBJ1-2	NA	TRBV5-1	once	CASSLDSLRVYGYTF	TGCGCCAGCAGCTTGGATAGTCTTAGGGTCTATGGCTACACCTTC
TRBJ1-2	TRBD1	TRBV9	few	CASSVTGTVGYTF	TGTGCCAGCAGCGTCACCGGGACAGTCGGCTACACCTTC
TRBJ2-2	NA	TRBV7-2	once	CASSLVVGLATGELFF	TGTGCCAGCAGCTTAGTTGTCGGGCTAGCGACCGGGGAGCTGTTTTTT
TRBJ1-2	NA	TRBV10-3	NA	CAISGITNYGYTF	TGTGCCATCAGTGGAATAACTAACTATGGCTACACCTTC
TRBJ1-1	NA	TRBV19	NA	CASSISGGRGNTEAFF	TGTGCCAGTAGTATCTCGGGGGGCCGGGGGAACACTGAAGCTTTCTTT
TRBJ1-2	NA	TRBV28	NA	CASRESTGPVGYGYTF	TGTGCCAGCCGGGAAAGCACAGGCCCTGTGGGCTATGGCTACACCTTC
TRBJ2-3	NA	TRBV5-6	NA	CASSLVGGGRGTDTQYF	TGTGCCAGCAGCTTGGTCGGTGGGGGGCGAGGCACAGATACGCAGTATTTT
TRBJ1-2	NA	TRBV5-4	NA	CASSLGGEYGYTF	TGTGCCAGCAGCTTGGGGGGAGAGTATGGCTACACCTTC
TRBJ1-4	TRBD1	TRBV29-1	NA	CSVEDGTGQINEKLFF	TGCAGCGTTGAAGATGGGACGGGACAGATTAATGAAAAACTGTTTTTT
TRBJ2-7	NA	TRBV6-5	NA	CAVGNGYEQYF	TGTGCTGTCGGGAACGGCTACGAGCAGTACTTC
TRBJ1-2	NA	TRBV11-2	few	CASSSDLSVRGGYTF	TGTGCCAGCAGCTCCGACCTTAGCGTCCGGGGTGGCTACACCTTC
TRBJ2-7	NA	TRBV5-8	NA	CASRTSYEQYF	TGTGCCAGCAGGACCTCCTACGAGCAGTACTTC
TRBJ1-1	TRBD1	TRBV2	NA	CASSGDRAPSSPMNTEAFF	TGTGCCAGCTCTGGAGACAGGGCGCCCTCCTCGCCCATGAACACTGAAGCTTTCTTT
TRBJ2-5	NA	TRBV5-4	once	CASSHTSGEETQYF	TGTGCCAGCAGTCACACGTCGGGGGAAGAGACCCAGTACTTC
TRBJ1-2	TRBD1	TRBV30	NA	CAWSPPGQFYGYTF	TGTGCCTGGAGTCCCCCGGGACAGTTCTATGGCTACACCTTC
TRBJ1-1	NA	TRBV3-1/TRBV3-2	NA	CASTPTYRQPNTEAFF	TGTGCCAGCACCCCTACATACCGGCAGCCGAACACTGAAGCTTTCTTT
TRBJ2-7	NA	TRBV12-3/TRBV12-4	NA	CASSPQGGYEQYF	TGTGCCAGCAGTCCGCAGGGGGGCTACGAGCAGTACTTC
TRBJ2-7	NA	TRBV6-5	NA	CASRVTGWEEQYF	TGTGCCAGCAGGGTGACAGGCTGGGAGGAGCAGTACTTC
TRBJ1-1	NA	TRBV5-1	NA	CASSLAGPNTEAFF	TGCGCCAGCAGCTTGGCCGGACCGAACACTGAAGCTTTCTTT